The 16 T cell receptor beta chains listed next were all sequenced from one sample in a study of neurological immune-mediated disorders. TCRdb re-analysed the 5' RACE reads in MiXCR, keeping a single row per CDR3 protein. The repertoire holds 45,000 or so distinct CDR3 sequences, with roughly 21% as singletons. Stated time point: technical triplicate 3. The sample comprised PBMCs. The receptors were gathered from a man aged 60-69 years with HTLV-1-associated myelopathy (HAM/TSP).

This clonotype was picked up many times. The rearrangement uses TRBV10-3 and TRBJ1-6; 8 bases agree with TRBD1. The CDR3 spans 12 residues. V lost 10 bases to trimming and J lost 7 bases; unmatched junction nucleotides: 3. The germline V gene has CDR1 ENHRY and CDR2 SYGVKD. In DNA form, the CDR3 reads TGTGCCACGACAGGGGTCAATTCACCCCTCCACTTT. This codes for CATTGVNSPLHF.

This rearrangement joins TRBV5-1 to TRBJ2-3, with D perhaps TRBD1 or TRBD2 (5 bases each). The CDR3 has 14 residues. V was cut by 2 bases and J by 2 bases, with 9 bases left in between. Germline CDR1 SGHRS, CDR2 YFSETQ. CDR3 amino acids: CASSFGADTDTQYF. The CDR3 DNA is TGCGCCAGCAGCTTCGGGGCAGACACAGATACGCAGTATTTT.

This clonotype showed up many times. The V call is TRBV7-2, the J call TRBJ2-7; D is possibly TRBD2 (5 bases). Germline V gene lookup returns CDR1 SGHTA and CDR2 FQGNSA. This CDR3 spans 15 amino acids. V was shortened by 6 bases and J by 6 bases, with 21 bases between the two germline ends. CDR3 amino acids: CASRADRVGAAEQYF. CDR3 coding DNA: TGTGCCAGCAGAGCTGATCGGGTGGGAGCTGCCGAGCAGTACTTC.

The J gene is TRBJ2-3, the V gene TRBV20-1, with 9 bases aligning to TRBD1. From germline, CDR1 is DFQATT and CDR2 SNEGSKA (reference sequence). The CDR3 consists of 14 residues. V shed 4 bases and J 5 bases; nucleotides not matched to a gene: 7. As DNA, the CDR3 is TGCAGTGCTACGACGGGACAGGGAGGAGATACGCAGTATTTT. Protein product: CSATTGQGGDTQYF.

There are many counts of this clonotype. The V call is TRBV5-1, the J call TRBJ2-5, with unresolved D. Deletions cut 0 bases from V and 3 bases from J, with 9 bases between. This CDR3 is 14 amino acids long. The germline CDR1 and CDR2 sequences are SGHRS and YFSETQ. As DNA, the CDR3 is TGCGCCAGCAGCTTGGATACAGTTAAAGAGACCCAGTACTTC. Translation gives CASSLDTVKETQYF.

This clonotype came up many times. The chain combines TRBV12-3 or TRBV12-4 with TRBJ2-3, with D unclear. Trimming stripped 6 bases from V and 1 base from J, with 11 bases between. This CDR3 is 14 amino acids long. This CDR3 is CASSQLRGTDTQYF. The CDR3 region has the DNA TGTGCCAGCAGCCAGCTTAGGGGCACAGATACGCAGTATTTT.

This clonotype appeared many times. The chain uses TRBV2 and TRBJ1-2; 10 bases are shared with TRBD1. Unmatched junction bases numbered 2, after V lost 3 bases and J lost 7 bases. The CDR3 covers 13 residues. Germline loops: CDR1 SNHLY, CDR2 FYNNEI. This CDR3 reads CASSEGQGIGYTF. DNA of the CDR3: TGTGCCAGCAGTGAGGGACAGGGGATTGGCTACACCTTC.

This clonotype was detected ten times or more. The rearrangement uses TRBV5-1 and TRBJ2-1, with D unclear. Germline CDR1 and CDR2: SGHRS and YFSETQ. The CDR3 loop spans 15 amino acids. The V gene lost 3 bases and the J gene lost 0 bases, with 10 bases spanning the gap. The CDR3 here is CASSSQESSYNEQFF. In DNA, the CDR3 is TGCGCCAGCAGCTCTCAAGAGAGCTCCTACAATGAGCAGTTCTTC.

This clonotype was observed many times. The chain has TRBV3-1 and TRBJ2-7, with D possibly being TRBD2 (6 bases). The CDR3 covers 13 residues. V gave up 4 bases and J gave up 7 bases, with 14 bases separating them. Germline CDR1 is LGHDT and CDR2 is YNNKEL (reference sequence). This CDR3 is CASSLRVAGEQYF. Here the CDR3 DNA reads TGTGCCAGCAGCCTCCGGGTCGCGGGAGAGCAGTACTTC.

CDR3 in amino acids: CASCPGGADTEAFF. As DNA, the CDR3 is TGTGCCAGCTGTCCCGGGGGGGCCGACACTGAAGCTTTCTTT. The chain uses TRBV6-5 and TRBJ1-1; D is possibly TRBD1 (6 bases). CDR1 is MNHEY, CDR2 SVGAGI, per germline. V shed 8 bases and J shed 3 bases, with 16 bases lying between them. This CDR3 is 14 amino acids long.

This clonotype was observed many times. J is TRBJ2-3 and V is TRBV5-1; 11 nucleotides align to TRBD2. Looked up from germline, CDR1 is SGHRS and CDR2 is YFSETQ. Trimming took 4 bases from V and 3 from J; bases not matched to a gene: 7. The CDR3 sequence is 16 residues long. Here the CDR3 reads CASSPPSGRTTDTQYF. In DNA form, the CDR3 reads TGCGCCAGCAGCCCCCCTAGCGGGAGGACGACAGATACGCAGTATTTT.

This clonotype was seen repeatedly, ten times or more. V is TRBV20-1 and J is TRBJ2-7; no clear D. The germline CDR1 and CDR2 sequences are DFQATT and SNEGSKA (reference sequence). Trimming took 1 base from V and 2 from J, leaving 12 bases between them. This CDR3 comprises 14 residues. Written as DNA, the CDR3 is TGCAGTGCTAGAGGATTGGATAGAACCTACGAGCAGTACTTC. Translated: CSARGLDRTYEQYF.

This clonotype was observed at least ten times. The chain uses TRBV7-2 and TRBJ2-5; D is undetermined. This CDR3 is 13 amino acids long. Trimming took off 6 bases at V and 4 bases at J, with 12 bases between the two ends. Germline V gives CDR1 SGHTA, CDR2 FQGNSA. CDR3 protein: CASSPDSRETQYF. The CDR3 region has the DNA TGTGCCAGCAGTCCAGATTCGCGAGAGACCCAGTACTTC.

This clonotype was recorded at least ten times. This chain joins TRBV29-1 and TRBJ2-7; TRBD1 or TRBD2 may be the D gene (6 bases each). V dropped 1 base and J dropped 5 bases, with 12 bases sitting between them. CDR3 size: 13 residues. Germline loops: CDR1 SQVTM, CDR2 ANQGSEA. Here the CDR3 DNA reads TGCAGCGTTGAAGGGGGGGCGCTTAACGAGCAGTACTTC. It codes for CSVEGGALNEQYF.

Many counts were recorded for this clonotype. The J gene is TRBJ2-5, the V gene TRBV7-3; the D gene is possibly TRBD2 (6 bases). V lost 4 bases, J lost 1 base, and 10 bases lay in between. Germline CDR1 and CDR2: SGHTA and FQGTGA. CDR3 size: 14 residues. CDR3 in amino acids: CASSSMGGQETQYF. Written as DNA, the CDR3 is TGTGCCAGCAGCTCCATGGGGGGCCAAGAGACCCAGTACTTC.

This clonotype was found many times. The rearrangement joins TRBV20-1 to TRBJ1-4; no definite D call. V lost 2 bases and J lost 5, with 9 bases in between. Germline V gene sequence: CDR1 DFQATT, CDR2 SNEGSKA (reference sequence). The CDR3 consists of 13 residues. The DNA for the CDR3 is TGCAGTGCTAGACTCCAACCAAATGAAAAACTGTTTTTT. It is translated as CSARLQPNEKLFF.